The subject of this entry is one TCR beta chain. The trim removed 0 bases at V and 1 base at J, leaving 2 bases unmatched. CDR1 and CDR2 (germline): SGHRS, YFSETQ. The CDR3 covers 15 residues. The entry originates in a study of blood T cell repertoires in COVID-19. Whole-study context: Acute and convalescent COVID-19 samples came from the United States, Italy and Spain.

Method: immunoSEQ multiplex PCR; TCRdb's copy keeps in-frame clones and lacks some. The sample consists of hundreds of thousands of clones, roughly 87% of them appearing once. The chain has TRBV5-1 and TRBJ2-5, with 8 bases matching TRBD2. The receptor was isolated from a man aged 18 to 35 with active or convalescent COVID-19. Sequenced: peripheral blood. The CDR3 bases are TGCGCCAGCAGCTTGGAGCGGGGGAGCCAAGAGACCCAGTACTTC. Protein: CASSLERGSQETQYF.